Each of the 5 T cell receptor beta chains below was sequenced from the same sample in a study of radiotherapy plus CTLA-4 blockade in lung cancer. TCRdb keeps only in-frame clones here, not all; method: immunoSEQ multiplex PCR. The repertoire holds 30,000 to 40,000 clones, with 85% to 90% as singletons. The sample consisted of peripheral blood, taken from a patient treated with radiotherapy plus ipilimumab. The source of these receptors is a human donor with non-small cell lung cancer who had stable disease on radiotherapy plus ipilimumab.

The chain has TRBV9 and TRBJ2-1; D uncertain. Germline values: CDR1 SGDLS, CDR2 YYNGEE. V was cut by 0 bases and J by 7 bases, with 11 bases left in between. The CDR3 totals 14 residues. CDR3 residues: CASSVDSPLNEQFF. CDR3 in DNA: TGTGCCAGCAGCGTAGACTCTCCGCTTAATGAGCAGTTCTTC.

The chain links TRBV4-1 to TRBJ2-3; perhaps TRBD2 as D (6 bases). With 4 bases removed from V and 6 bases from J, the gap between germline ends came to 17 bases. The CDR3 loop spans 15 amino acids. Germline V gives CDR1 MGHRA, CDR2 YSYEKL. The CDR3 protein is CASSLVTSKGDTQYF. The CDR3 DNA reads TGCGCCAGCAGCCTCGTGACTAGTAAGGGGGATACGCAGTATTTT.

The chain couples TRBV14 to TRBJ1-3; no definite D call. The CDR3 spans 15 residues. Germline V lookup: CDR1 SGHDN, CDR2 FVKESK. V shed 1 base and J shed 4 bases, with 11 bases lying between them. The CDR3 nucleotides are TGTGCCAGCAGCCAAGGCGGAGGTTACGGAAACACCATATATTTT. This translates into CASSQGGGYGNTIYF.

The genes are TRBV27 and TRBJ2-3; tentatively, D is TRBD2 (6 bases). The CDR3 has 13 amino acids. Trimming shortened V by 5 bases and J by 9 bases, and 15 bases separated the two germline ends. The germline CDR1 and CDR2 sequences are MNHEY and SMNVEV (reference sequence). The CDR3 here is CASSLGREGTQYF. Written as DNA, the CDR3 is TGTGCCAGCAGTCTCGGGCGGGAAGGAACGCAGTATTTT.

The chain uses TRBV18 and TRBJ1-4; D unclear. Germline V gene sequence: CDR1 KGHSH, CDR2 LQKENI. The CDR3 sequence is 13 residues long. The V and J ends lost 3 bases and 7 bases respectively, with 9 bases between them. The CDR3, as DNA: TGTGCCAGCTCACCCGGCGGTGCTGAAAAACTGTTTTTT. This encodes CASSPGGAEKLFF. The entire variable domain, with the rest obtained from reference TRBV18 and TRBJ1-4, is as follows: NAGVMQNPRHLVRRRGQEARLRCSPMKGHSHVYWYRQLPEEGLKFMVYLQKENIIDESGMPKERFSAEFPKEGPSILRIQQVVRGDSAAYFCASSPGGAEKLFFGSGTQLSVL.